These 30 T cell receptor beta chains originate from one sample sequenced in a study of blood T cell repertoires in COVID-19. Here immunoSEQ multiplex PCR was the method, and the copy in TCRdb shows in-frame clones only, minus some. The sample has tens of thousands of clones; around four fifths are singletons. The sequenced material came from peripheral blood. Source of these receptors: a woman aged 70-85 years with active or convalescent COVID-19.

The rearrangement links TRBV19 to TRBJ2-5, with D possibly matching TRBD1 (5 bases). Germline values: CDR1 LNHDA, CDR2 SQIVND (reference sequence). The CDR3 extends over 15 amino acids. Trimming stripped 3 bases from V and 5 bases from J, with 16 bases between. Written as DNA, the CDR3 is TGTGCCAGTAGTATTTCGGCAGGGTTGGGGGAGACCCAGTACTTC. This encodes CASSISAGLGETQYF.

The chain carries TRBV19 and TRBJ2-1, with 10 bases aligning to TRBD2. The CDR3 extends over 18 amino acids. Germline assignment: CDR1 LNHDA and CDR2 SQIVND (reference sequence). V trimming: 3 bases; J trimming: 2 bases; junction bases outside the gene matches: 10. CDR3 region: CASSIGLAGVTTYNEQFF. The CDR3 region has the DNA TGTGCCAGTAGTATTGGCCTAGCGGGGGTTACTACCTACAATGAGCAGTTCTTC.

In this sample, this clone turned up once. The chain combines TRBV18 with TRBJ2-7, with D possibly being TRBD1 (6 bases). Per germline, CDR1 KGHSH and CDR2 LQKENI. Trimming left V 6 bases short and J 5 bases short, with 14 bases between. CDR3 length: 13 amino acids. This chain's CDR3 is CASSLKTGHEQYF. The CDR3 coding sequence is TGTGCCAGCTCTCTCAAGACAGGCCACGAGCAGTACTTC.

As DNA, the CDR3 is TGTGCCAGCACCCAACAGCCAAGCCTAGCCAAAAACATTCAGTACTTC. It specifies CASTQQPSLAKNIQYF. The V and J genes are TRBV2 and TRBJ2-4; no clear D. Germline CDR1 reads SNHLY; CDR2 reads FYNNEI. The CDR3 has 16 residues. V was trimmed by 7 bases and J by 0 bases, leaving 16 bases between them.

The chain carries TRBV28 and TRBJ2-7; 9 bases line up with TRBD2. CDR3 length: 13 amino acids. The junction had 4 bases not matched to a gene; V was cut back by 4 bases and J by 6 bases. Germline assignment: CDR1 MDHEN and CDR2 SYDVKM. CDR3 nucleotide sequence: TGTGCCAGCAGTTATGGGACTAGCCGCGAGCAGTACTTC. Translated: CASSYGTSREQYF. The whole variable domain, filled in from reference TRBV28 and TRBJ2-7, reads DVKVTQSSRYLVKRTGEKVFLECVQDMDHENMFWYRQDPGLGLRLIYFSYDVKMKEKGDIPEGYSVSREKKERFSLILESASTNQTSMYLCASSYGTSREQYFGPGTRLTVT.

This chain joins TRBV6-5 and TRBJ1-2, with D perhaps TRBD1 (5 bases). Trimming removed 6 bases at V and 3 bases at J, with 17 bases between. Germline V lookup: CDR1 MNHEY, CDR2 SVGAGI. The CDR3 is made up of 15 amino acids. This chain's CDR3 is CASRGTGGRYYGYTF. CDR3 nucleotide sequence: TGTGCCAGCAGGGGTACCGGGGGTCGCTACTATGGCTACACCTTC.

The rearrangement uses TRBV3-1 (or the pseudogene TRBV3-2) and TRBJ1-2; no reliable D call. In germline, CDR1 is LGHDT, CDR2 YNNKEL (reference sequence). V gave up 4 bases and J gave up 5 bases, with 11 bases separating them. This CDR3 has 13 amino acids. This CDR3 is CASSLGREYGYTF. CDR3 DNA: TGTGCCAGCAGCCTCGGGAGGGAGTATGGCTACACCTTC.

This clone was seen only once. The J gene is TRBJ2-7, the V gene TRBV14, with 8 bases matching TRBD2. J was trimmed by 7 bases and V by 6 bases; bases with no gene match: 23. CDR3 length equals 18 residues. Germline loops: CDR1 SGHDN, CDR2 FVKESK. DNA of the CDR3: TGTGCCAGCAGTTCTCCGGGGGGAAGCGGGGGCGGCGTCCGGGAGCAGTACTTC. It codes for CASSSPGGSGGGVREQYF.

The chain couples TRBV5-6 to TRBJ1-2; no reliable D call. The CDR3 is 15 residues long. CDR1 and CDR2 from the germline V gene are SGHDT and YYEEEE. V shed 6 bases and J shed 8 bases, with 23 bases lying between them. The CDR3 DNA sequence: TGTGCCAGCACCCTGCGAGGGTTTAGGATGAAGGGCTACACCTTC. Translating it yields CASTLRGFRMKGYTF.

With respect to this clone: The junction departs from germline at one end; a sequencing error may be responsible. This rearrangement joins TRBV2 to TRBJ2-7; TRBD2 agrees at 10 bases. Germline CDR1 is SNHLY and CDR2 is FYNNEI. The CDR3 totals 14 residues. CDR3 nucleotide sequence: TGTGCCAGCAGCCCGGGAGCTAGCGGGGGCCCTCCGAACTTC. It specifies CASSPGASGGPPNF.

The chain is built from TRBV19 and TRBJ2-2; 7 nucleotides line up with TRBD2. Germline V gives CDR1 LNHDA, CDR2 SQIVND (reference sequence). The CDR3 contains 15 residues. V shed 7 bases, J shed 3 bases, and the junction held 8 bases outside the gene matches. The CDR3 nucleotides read TGTGCCAGTACCCCGGACGGGGGGTACACCGGGGAGCTGTTTTTT. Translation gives CASTPDGGYTGELFF.

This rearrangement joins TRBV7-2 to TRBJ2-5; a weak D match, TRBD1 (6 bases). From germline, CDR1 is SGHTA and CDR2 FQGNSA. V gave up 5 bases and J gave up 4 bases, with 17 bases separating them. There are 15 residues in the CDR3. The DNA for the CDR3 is TGTGCCAGCAGCCCAGGGGACGCTTGGGCAGAGACCCAGTACTTC. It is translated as CASSPGDAWAETQYF.

The CDR3 DNA reads TGTGCCAGCAGGACACTGAGCTCCTACAATGAGCAGTTCTTC. It yields the protein CASRTLSSYNEQFF. V and J are TRBV7-2 and TRBJ2-1; D remains unclear. There are 14 residues in the CDR3. CDR1 is SGHTA and CDR2 is FQGNSA in the germline V gene. Trimming took 6 bases from V and 0 from J, leaving 9 bases between them.

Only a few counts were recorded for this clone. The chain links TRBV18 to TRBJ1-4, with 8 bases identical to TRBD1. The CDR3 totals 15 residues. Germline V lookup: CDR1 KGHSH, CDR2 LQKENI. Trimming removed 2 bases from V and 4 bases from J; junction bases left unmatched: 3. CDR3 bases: TGTGCCAGCTCACCATCAGGGGGCAATAATGAAAAACTGTTTTTT. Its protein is CASSPSGGNNEKLFF.

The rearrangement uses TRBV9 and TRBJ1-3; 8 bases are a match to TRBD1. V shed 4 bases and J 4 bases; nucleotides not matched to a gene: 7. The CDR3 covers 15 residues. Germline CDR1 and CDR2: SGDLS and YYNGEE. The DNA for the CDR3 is TGTGCCAGCAGCCCACCGGGGACAGGCGGAAACACCATATATTTT. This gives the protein CASSPPGTGGNTIYF.

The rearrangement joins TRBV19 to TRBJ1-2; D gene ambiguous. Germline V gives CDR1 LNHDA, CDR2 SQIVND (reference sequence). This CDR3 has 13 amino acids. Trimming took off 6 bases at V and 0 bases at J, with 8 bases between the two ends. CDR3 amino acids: CASSPTPNYGYTF. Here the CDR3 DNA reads TGTGCCAGTAGCCCCACACCTAACTATGGCTACACCTTC.

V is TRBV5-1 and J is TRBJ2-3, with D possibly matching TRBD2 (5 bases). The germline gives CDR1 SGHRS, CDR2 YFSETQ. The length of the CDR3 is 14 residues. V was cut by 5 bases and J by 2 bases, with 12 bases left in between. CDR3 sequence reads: CASRETGTTDTQYF. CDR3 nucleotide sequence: TGCGCCAGCAGAGAGACGGGAACCACAGATACGCAGTATTTT.

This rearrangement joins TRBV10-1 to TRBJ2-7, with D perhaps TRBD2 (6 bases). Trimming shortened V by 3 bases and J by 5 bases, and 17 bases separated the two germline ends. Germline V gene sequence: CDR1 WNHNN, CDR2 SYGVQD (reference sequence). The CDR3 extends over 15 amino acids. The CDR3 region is CASSEARPGGNEQYF. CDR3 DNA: TGCGCCAGCAGTGAAGCCCGTCCAGGAGGGAACGAGCAGTACTTC.

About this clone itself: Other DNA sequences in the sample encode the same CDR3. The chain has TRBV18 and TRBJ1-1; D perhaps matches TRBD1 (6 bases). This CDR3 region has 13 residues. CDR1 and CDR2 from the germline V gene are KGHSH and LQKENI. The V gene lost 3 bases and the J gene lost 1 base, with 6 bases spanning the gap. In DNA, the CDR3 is TGTGCCAGCTCACCGGGACAGAACACTGAAGCTTTCTTT. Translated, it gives CASSPGQNTEAFF. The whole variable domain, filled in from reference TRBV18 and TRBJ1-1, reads NAGVMQNPRHLVRRRGQEARLRCSPMKGHSHVYWYRQLPEEGLKFMVYLQKENIIDESGMPKERFSAEFPKEGPSILRIQQVVRGDSAAYFCASSPGQNTEAFFGQGTRLTVV.

The CDR3 loop is CATSSDILRGRSYEQYF. The CDR3 DNA is TGTGCCACCAGCAGCGATATCTTGCGGGGGAGATCCTACGAGCAGTACTTC. The V gene is TRBV15, the J gene TRBJ2-7; TRBD2 aligns across 7 bases. CDR3 size: 17 residues. After removal of 3 bases from V and 1 base from J, the junction contained 12 bases not matched to a gene. Per the germline V gene, CDR1 is LNHNV and CDR2 is YYDKDF (reference sequence). Supplemented by reference TRBV15 and TRBJ2-7, the full variable domain reads DAMVIQNPRYQVTQFGKPVTLSCSQTLNHNVMYWYQQKSSQAPKLLFHYYDKDFNNEADTPDNFQSRRPNTSFCFLDIRSPGLGDTAMYLCATSSDILRGRSYEQYFGPGTRLTVT.

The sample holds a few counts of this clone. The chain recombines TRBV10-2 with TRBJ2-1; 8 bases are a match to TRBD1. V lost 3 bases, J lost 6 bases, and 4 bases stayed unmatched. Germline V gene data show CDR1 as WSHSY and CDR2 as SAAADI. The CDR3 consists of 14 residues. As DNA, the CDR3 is TGCGCCAGCAGTGATTGGACAGGGATCAATGAGCAGTTCTTC. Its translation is CASSDWTGINEQFF.

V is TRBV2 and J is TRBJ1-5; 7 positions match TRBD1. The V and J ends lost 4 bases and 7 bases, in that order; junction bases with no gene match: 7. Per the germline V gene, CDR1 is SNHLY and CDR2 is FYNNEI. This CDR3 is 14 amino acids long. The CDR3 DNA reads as TGTGCCAGCAGTGGTCCAGGGGGAAGACAGCCCCAGCATTTT. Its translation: CASSGPGGRQPQHF.

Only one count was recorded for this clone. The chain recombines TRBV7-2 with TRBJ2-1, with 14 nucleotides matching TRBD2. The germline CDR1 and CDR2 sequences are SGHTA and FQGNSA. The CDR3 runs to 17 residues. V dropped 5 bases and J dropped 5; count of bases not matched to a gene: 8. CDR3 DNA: TGTGCCAGCAGCCCTCGGACTAGCGGGGGGTGGAACAATGAGCAGTTCTTC. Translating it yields CASSPRTSGGWNNEQFF.

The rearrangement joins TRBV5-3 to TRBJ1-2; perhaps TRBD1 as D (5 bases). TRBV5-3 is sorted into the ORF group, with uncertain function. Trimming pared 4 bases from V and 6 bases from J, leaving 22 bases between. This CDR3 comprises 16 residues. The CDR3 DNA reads TGTGCCAGAAGCCCAGGGTTAACCCCTCCTATTGATGGCTACACCTTC. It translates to CARSPGLTPPIDGYTF.

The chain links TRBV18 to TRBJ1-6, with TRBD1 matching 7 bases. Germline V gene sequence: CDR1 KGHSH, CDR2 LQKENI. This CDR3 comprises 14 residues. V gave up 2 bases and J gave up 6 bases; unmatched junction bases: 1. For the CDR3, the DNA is TGTGCCAGCTCACCAGACAGGGTTAATTCACCCCTCCACTTT. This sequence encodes CASSPDRVNSPLHF. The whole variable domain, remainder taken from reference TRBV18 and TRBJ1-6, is NAGVMQNPRHLVRRRGQEARLRCSPMKGHSHVYWYRQLPEEGLKFMVYLQKENIIDESGMPKERFSAEFPKEGPSILRIQQVVRGDSAAYFCASSPDRVNSPLHFGNGTRLTVT.

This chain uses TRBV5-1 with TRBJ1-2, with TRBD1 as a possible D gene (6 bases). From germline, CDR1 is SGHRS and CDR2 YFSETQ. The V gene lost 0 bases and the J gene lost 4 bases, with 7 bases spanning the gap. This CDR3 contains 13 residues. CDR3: CASSLGQVYGYTF. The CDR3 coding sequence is TGCGCCAGCAGCTTGGGACAGGTCTATGGCTACACCTTC. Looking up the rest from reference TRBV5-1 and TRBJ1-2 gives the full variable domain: KAGVTQTPRYLIKTRGQQVTLSCSPISGHRSVSWYQQTPGQGLQFLFEYFSETQRNKGNFPGRFSGRQFSNSRSEMNVSTLELGDSALYLCASSLGQVYGYTFGSGTRLTVV.

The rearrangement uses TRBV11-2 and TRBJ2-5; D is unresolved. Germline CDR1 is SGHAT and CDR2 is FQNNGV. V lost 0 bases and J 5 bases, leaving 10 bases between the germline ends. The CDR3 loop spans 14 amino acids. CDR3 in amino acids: CASSLDPSRETQYF. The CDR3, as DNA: TGTGCCAGCAGCTTAGACCCCTCGCGGGAGACCCAGTACTTC.

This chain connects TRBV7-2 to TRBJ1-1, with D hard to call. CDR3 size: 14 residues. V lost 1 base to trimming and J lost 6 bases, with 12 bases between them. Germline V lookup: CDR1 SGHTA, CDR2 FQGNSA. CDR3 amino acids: CASSLGFLSAEAFF. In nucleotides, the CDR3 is TGTGCCAGCAGCTTAGGATTCCTGAGCGCTGAAGCTTTCTTT.

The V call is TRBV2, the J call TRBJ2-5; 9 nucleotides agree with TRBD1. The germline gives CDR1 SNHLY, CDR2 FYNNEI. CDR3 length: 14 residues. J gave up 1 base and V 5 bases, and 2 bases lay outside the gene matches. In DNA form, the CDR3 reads TGTGCCAGCAGTAAGACAGGGGGCCAAGAGACCCAGTACTTC. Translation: CASSKTGGQETQYF.

The CDR3, as DNA: TGTGCCAGCAGCTTGATGGGTGGCGGGGGCGGCACAGATACGCAGTATTTT. Amino acid sequence: CASSLMGGGGGTDTQYF. The chain links TRBV5-6 to TRBJ2-3, with D tentatively TRBD2 (7 bases). The germline CDR1 and CDR2 sequences are SGHDT and YYEEEE. The CDR3 totals 17 residues. V was clipped by 1 base and J by 1 base, with 16 bases between them.